Sequencing of this TCR beta chain was carried out in a study of regulatory T cells in long-lasting Graves disease. Deletions cut 7 bases from V and 6 bases from J, with 16 bases between. CDR1 is SGHTA, CDR2 FQGNSA, per germline. The CDR3 covers 13 residues. Time point given: newly diagnosed GD, antithyroid drugs for less than 3 months. Isolated PBMC RNA provided the starting material for the TCR library. This clonotype has a handful of counts. The antigen remains unidentified. General study results and limits: Gene preferences differed: TRBV28, TRBJ1-2, TRBJ2-5 in persistent cases.

Arm-PCR of CDR3 regions and iRepertoire HTBI primers were the basis on which TCR beta libraries were built. A single record per CDR3 protein comes from TCRdb applying MiXCR to the multiplex PCR reads. Found here are roughly 350,000 distinct CDR3 sequences, roughly a sixth of them singletons; the top ten hold roughly 27%. This same sample was also part of a study on T cells in Graves' hyperthyroidism and ophthalmopathy.

The material sequenced was peripheral blood mononuclear cells (PBMCs), taken at new diagnosis, from a patient treated with antithyroid drugs. This chain links TRBV7-2 with TRBJ2-7; the D is unclear. The receptor comes from a man between 40 and 49 years old with Graves disease. CDR3 region: CASTLFESSEQYF. For the CDR3, the DNA is TGTGCCAGCACCCTCTTCGAGAGCTCCGAGCAGTACTTC.